This passage covers 29 T cell receptor beta chains from one sample sequenced in a study of T-cell reconstitution after alpha-beta-depleted transplantation in children. Unique molecular identifiers were incorporated when the TCRbeta library was constructed. Each CDR3 protein is one row after TCRdb ran MiXCR on the PCR reads. The table lists about a million distinct CDR3 sequences, roughly 29% of them singletons. The sequenced sample was PBMCs, mostly from graft donor cells, obtained 360 days after TCRalphabeta/CD19-depleted stem cell transplant. The receptors originated from a boy younger than two who had a stem cell transplant for SCID, so the T cells may come from the graft donor.

The V call is TRBV6-2 or TRBV6-3, the J call TRBJ2-4, with D possibly being TRBD2 (6 bases). The germline CDR1 and CDR2 sequences are MNHEY and SVGEGT. The V end was cut by 5 bases, the J end by 3 bases, with 11 bases between. The CDR3 is 14 amino acids. CDR3 sequence: CASSPSGGKNIQYF. CDR3 nucleotide sequence: TGTGCCAGCAGTCCATCCGGGGGCAAAAACATTCAGTACTTC.

The CDR3 reads CASSAIRVQKTEAFF. Here the CDR3 DNA reads TGTGCCAGCAGCGCGATCAGGGTTCAGAAAACTGAAGCTTTCTTT. The chain couples TRBV11-2 to TRBJ1-1, with a tentative D call TRBD1 (5 bases). The CDR3 runs to 15 residues. Germline V gene data show CDR1 as SGHAT and CDR2 as FQNNGV. Trimming shortened V by 5 bases and J by 5 bases, and 18 bases separated the two germline ends.

There are a few counts of this clonotype. The chain recombines TRBV7-9 with TRBJ1-2, with 9 positions matching TRBD1. From germline, CDR1 is SEHNR and CDR2 FQNEAQ (reference sequence). The trim removed 5 bases at V and 6 bases at J, leaving 10 bases unmatched. The CDR3 totals 15 residues. In DNA form, the CDR3 reads TGTGCCAGCAGCCCATATCAGACAGGGGGAGATGGCTACACCTTC. Its protein is CASSPYQTGGDGYTF.

The V and J genes are TRBV29-1 and TRBJ2-7; D is perhaps TRBD2 (5 bases). V was shortened by 7 bases and J by 3 bases, with 13 bases between the two germline ends. The CDR3 contains 12 residues. In germline, CDR1 is SQVTM, CDR2 ANQGSEA. This CDR3 is CSAQTDFYEQYF. CDR3 in DNA: TGCAGCGCTCAGACGGACTTCTACGAGCAGTACTTC.

This chain connects TRBV7-9 to TRBJ2-1; perhaps TRBD2 as D (5 bases). Germline V gene sequence: CDR1 SEHNR, CDR2 FQNEAQ (reference sequence). Trimming pared 5 bases from V and 14 bases from J, leaving 22 bases between. The CDR3 length is 14 residues. DNA of the CDR3: TGTGCCAGCAGCGAGAGGGCGGTTTTAATCCCGGAGTTCTTC. Translating gives CASSERAVLIPEFF.

J is TRBJ2-4 and V is TRBV5-6; 7 bases match TRBD1. The CDR3 is made up of 13 amino acids. J lost 7 bases, V lost 6 bases, and 7 bases had no gene match. Germline lookup yields CDR1 SGHDT and CDR2 YYEEEE. CDR3 residues: CASNSDRENIQYF. CDR3 sequence (DNA): TGTGCCAGCAACTCCGACAGGGAGAACATTCAGTACTTC.

This CDR3 reads CSAKKRGNSYNEQFF. The CDR3 coding sequence is TGCAGTGCTAAAAAACGGGGGAACTCCTACAATGAGCAGTTCTTC. The J gene is TRBJ2-1, the V gene TRBV20-1; TRBD2 might be the D (6 bases). The V gene lost 4 bases and the J gene lost 0 bases, with 13 bases spanning the gap. This CDR3 contains 15 residues. Germline CDR1 is DFQATT and CDR2 is SNEGSKA (reference sequence).

There are a few counts of this clonotype. V is TRBV2 and J is TRBJ2-2, with TRBD1 matching 10 bases. Germline lookup yields CDR1 SNHLY and CDR2 FYNNEI. The CDR3 is made up of 15 amino acids. V lost 6 bases and J lost 2; bases outside the gene matches: 3. CDR3 sequence: CASRGTGVNTGELFF. CDR3 sequence (DNA): TGTGCCAGCAGGGGGACAGGGGTAAACACCGGGGAGCTGTTTTTT.

This clonotype was detected a few times. This rearrangement joins TRBV7-9 to TRBJ1-2, with 12 nucleotides matching TRBD1. The CDR3 has 17 amino acids. Germline V gene sequence: CDR1 SEHNR, CDR2 FQNEAQ (reference sequence). The V and J ends lost 5 bases and 8 bases, in that order; junction bases with no gene match: 15. CDR3 loop: CASSLPGQGAWLEGYTF. The CDR3 nucleotides read TGTGCCAGCAGCCTCCCGGGACAGGGGGCTTGGTTGGAAGGCTACACCTTC.

This sequence joins TRBV2 and TRBJ2-3; D may be TRBD2 (6 bases). This CDR3 region has 16 residues. Trimming shortened V by 2 bases and J by 6 bases, and 18 bases separated the two germline ends. Germline V gene lookup returns CDR1 SNHLY and CDR2 FYNNEI. This CDR3 is CASSERGLGSTDTQYF. CDR3 sequence (DNA): TGTGCCAGCAGTGAACGGGGGTTAGGCTCGACGGATACGCAGTATTTT.

The chain recombines TRBV6-5 with TRBJ1-5; 8 positions match TRBD1. This CDR3 has 17 residues. V was clipped by 0 bases and J by 4 bases; unmatched bases: 8. Germline assignment: CDR1 MNHEY and CDR2 SVGAGI. The CDR3 nucleotides are TGTGCCAGCAGTTACTCCGTAAGACAGGGGAAGAATCAGCCCCAGCATTTT. Protein product: CASSYSVRQGKNQPQHF.

This clonotype was seen more than once but under ten times. The chain employs TRBV7-7 and TRBJ2-7; 8 nucleotides match TRBD1. Trimming at V came to 2 bases and at J to 7 bases, leaving 7 bases not matched to a gene. The length of the CDR3 is 14 residues. The germline gives CDR1 SSHAT, CDR2 FNYEAQ (reference sequence). The CDR3 protein is CASSLNRGSGEQYF. DNA for the CDR3: TGTGCCAGCAGCTTAAACAGGGGGAGTGGGGAGCAGTACTTC.

This chain joins TRBV20-1 and TRBJ2-5; D could derive from TRBD1 or TRBD2 (7 bases each). CDR3 length: 15 residues. Germline V lookup: CDR1 DFQATT, CDR2 SNEGSKA (reference sequence). The ends were cut back, 3 bases at V and 4 bases at J, with 18 bases in the middle. As DNA, the CDR3 is TGCAGTGCTAGCAGGGGGGGGGCCGCCCCAGAGACCCAGTACTTC. It is translated as CSASRGGAAPETQYF.

This clonotype was picked up a small number of times. The V gene is TRBV7-8, the J gene TRBJ2-7; TRBD1 might be the D (5 bases). CDR1 and CDR2 (germline): SGHVS, FQNEAQ. V gave up 4 bases and J gave up 2 bases, with 24 bases separating them. The CDR3 has 18 amino acids. CDR3 in amino acids: CASSSRQTQPYYPYEQYF. CDR3 bases: TGTGCCAGCAGCTCTCGACAGACTCAGCCCTATTACCCCTACGAGCAGTACTTC.

This clonotype was observed a handful of times. The rearrangement links TRBV29-1 to TRBJ1-2, with D unresolved. Germline CDR1 SQVTM, CDR2 ANQGSEA. The V and J ends lost 2 bases and 3 bases respectively, with 13 bases between them. The CDR3 extends over 14 amino acids. As DNA, the CDR3 is TGCAGCGTTGAAAATGGGCGAAGACACTATGGCTACACCTTC. Amino acids: CSVENGRRHYGYTF.

This clonotype has more than one count but fewer than ten. This chain links TRBV6-5 with TRBJ1-2, with 10 bases that match TRBD1. The germline V gene encodes CDR1 MNHEY and CDR2 SVGAGI. J lost 1 base, V lost 0 bases, and 8 bases had no gene match. The CDR3 is 18 residues long. CDR3 protein: CASSYSSLGQGFNYGYTF. Written as DNA, the CDR3 is TGTGCCAGCAGTTACTCGTCGCTGGGACAGGGGTTTAACTATGGCTACACCTTC.

This clonotype showed up just a few times. This chain uses TRBV9 with TRBJ2-1; weak D call: TRBD1 (6 bases). Germline V gives CDR1 SGDLS, CDR2 YYNGEE. The CDR3 runs to 16 residues. V lost 4 bases to trimming and J lost 8 bases, with 22 bases between them. In DNA form, the CDR3 reads TGTGCCAGCAGCCCGAACGCCAACAGGGTTTGGGATGAGCAGTTCTTC. Translated, it gives CASSPNANRVWDEQFF.

The chain recombines TRBV5-1 with TRBJ2-3; 11 positions agree with TRBD2. Germline V CDR1 and CDR2: SGHRS, YFSETQ. Losses at the gene ends were 1 base for V and 2 bases for J; bases not matched to a gene: 9. The CDR3 consists of 18 residues. The CDR3 loop reads CASSLSPVTSGATDTQYF. In DNA, the CDR3 is TGCGCCAGCAGCTTGTCACCAGTGACTAGCGGGGCCACAGATACGCAGTATTTT. The whole variable domain, filled in from reference TRBV5-1 and TRBJ2-3, reads KAGVTQTPRYLIKTRGQQVTLSCSPISGHRSVSWYQQTPGQGLQFLFEYFSETQRNKGNFPGRFSGRQFSNSRSEMNVSTLELGDSALYLCASSLSPVTSGATDTQYFGPGTRLTVL.

The rearrangement uses TRBV12-3 or TRBV12-4 and TRBJ2-7; no firm D call. The CDR3 extends over 14 amino acids. V lost 3 bases, J lost 6 bases, and 15 bases lay in between. The CDR3 nucleotides are TGTGCCAGCAGTTTGATCAACGCCTATGGCGAGCAGTACTTC. Translation: CASSLINAYGEQYF.

This clonotype was counted many times. This chain joins TRBV5-5 and TRBJ2-3; tentative D call: TRBD1 (6 bases). The CDR3 contains 13 residues. Germline CDR1 reads SGHKS; CDR2 reads YYEKEE (reference sequence). With 2 bases removed from V and 6 bases from J, the gap between germline ends came to 10 bases. CDR3: CASSLQGSDTQYF. The CDR3 DNA follows: TGTGCCAGCAGCTTACAGGGTTCCGATACGCAGTATTTT. Combining the CDR3 with reference TRBV5-5 and TRBJ2-3 gives the whole variable domain DAGVTQSPTHLIKTRGQQVTLRCSPISGHKSVSWYQQVLGQGPQFIFQYYEKEERGRGNFPDRFSARQFPNYSSELNVNALLLGDSALYLCASSLQGSDTQYFGPGTRLTVL.

In this sample, this clonotype turned up once. The chain employs TRBV7-9 and TRBJ2-3; D perhaps matches TRBD1 (5 bases). V was shortened by 7 bases and J by 1 base, with 18 bases between the two germline ends. The CDR3 loop spans 16 amino acids. CDR1 and CDR2 (germline): SEHNR, FQNEAQ (reference sequence). CDR3 loop: CASTLGAEGGTDTQYF. Here the CDR3 DNA reads TGTGCCAGCACCCTAGGGGCGGAAGGGGGCACAGATACGCAGTATTTT.

This sequence joins TRBV27 and TRBJ2-7; TRBD1 might be the D (5 bases). The length of the CDR3 is 13 residues. Trimming took off 6 bases at V and 5 bases at J, with 14 bases between the two ends. Germline CDR1 is MNHEY and CDR2 is SMNVEV (reference sequence). The CDR3, as DNA: TGTGCCAGCAGCGACCAGGGTTCGGACGAGCAGTACTTC. It yields the protein CASSDQGSDEQYF.

The V gene is TRBV3-1, the J gene TRBJ2-2; 9 bases match TRBD2. Germline V CDR1 and CDR2: LGHDT, YNNKEL (reference sequence). V shed 2 bases, J shed 0 bases, and the junction held 7 bases outside the gene matches. The CDR3 spans 18 residues. The CDR3 bases are TGTGCCAGCAGCCAATGGCATAGCGGGGGATCGAACACCGGGGAGCTGTTTTTT. It yields the protein CASSQWHSGGSNTGELFF.

This clonotype was seen only a few times. J is TRBJ2-1 and V is TRBV27; D is perhaps TRBD2 (6 bases). V was shortened by 3 bases and J by 9 bases, with 15 bases between the two germline ends. The germline V gene has CDR1 MNHEY and CDR2 SMNVEV (reference sequence). The CDR3 runs 14 residues. The chain's CDR3 is CASSFAGIGGEQFF. The DNA for the CDR3 is TGTGCCAGCAGTTTCGCGGGAATTGGGGGTGAGCAGTTCTTC.

J is TRBJ1-6 and V is TRBV16, with D perhaps matching TRBD1 (5 bases). The CDR3 has 15 residues. V was clipped by 1 base and J by 9 bases, with 13 bases between them. In germline, CDR1 is KGHSY, CDR2 FQNENV. CDR3 DNA sequence: TGTGCCAGCAGCCAATGGGCAGGGATCCCTTCACCCCTCCACTTT. Protein: CASSQWAGIPSPLHF.

The sample holds a few counts of this clonotype. This chain connects TRBV4-3 to TRBJ2-3; maybe TRBD2 (6 bases). V was trimmed by 0 bases and J by 4 bases, leaving 17 bases between them. This CDR3 is built from 17 residues. CDR1 is LGHNA and CDR2 is YSLEER in the germline V gene. The CDR3 region is CASSQDCLAWVPDTQYF. CDR3 in DNA: TGCGCCAGCAGCCAAGATTGCCTAGCGTGGGTTCCAGATACGCAGTATTTT.

The chain carries TRBV25-1 and TRBJ2-5; possibly TRBD2 for D (5 bases). V dropped 2 bases and J dropped 1 base, with 11 bases sitting between them. Germline V gives CDR1 MGHDK, CDR2 SYGVNS. CDR3 size: 15 residues. This chain's CDR3 is CASSEGGGSQETQYF. For the CDR3, the DNA is TGTGCCAGCAGTGAAGGAGGAGGTAGCCAAGAGACCCAGTACTTC.

The rearrangement uses TRBV5-1 and TRBJ2-5; D remains unclear. CDR3 length: 15 residues. V was shortened by 0 bases and J by 1 base, with 10 bases between the two germline ends. Germline assignment: CDR1 SGHRS and CDR2 YFSETQ. Here the CDR3 reads CASSLAGRSQETQYF. Here the CDR3 DNA reads TGCGCCAGCAGCTTGGCCGGACGGTCCCAAGAGACCCAGTACTTC.

The chain links TRBV20-1 to TRBJ2-7; no definite D call. Germline CDR1 reads DFQATT; CDR2 reads SNEGSKA (reference sequence). CDR3 length: 14 residues. V lost 6 bases to trimming and J lost 2 bases, with 17 bases between them. The CDR3 here is CSAREDAIAYEQYF. The CDR3 bases are TGCAGTGCCCGAGAGGACGCGATCGCCTACGAGCAGTACTTC.